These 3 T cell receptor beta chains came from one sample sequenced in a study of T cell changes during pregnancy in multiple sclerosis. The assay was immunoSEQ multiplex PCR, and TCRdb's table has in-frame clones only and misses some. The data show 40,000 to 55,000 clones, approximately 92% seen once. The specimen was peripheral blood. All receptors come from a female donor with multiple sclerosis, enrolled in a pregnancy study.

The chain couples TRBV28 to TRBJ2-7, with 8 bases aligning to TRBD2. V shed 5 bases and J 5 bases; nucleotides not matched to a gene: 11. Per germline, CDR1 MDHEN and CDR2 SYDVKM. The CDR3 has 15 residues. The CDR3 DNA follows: TGTGCCAGCAGTCGCCCGGGGGGGGCGCTACACGAGCAGTACTTC. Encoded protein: CASSRPGGALHEQYF.

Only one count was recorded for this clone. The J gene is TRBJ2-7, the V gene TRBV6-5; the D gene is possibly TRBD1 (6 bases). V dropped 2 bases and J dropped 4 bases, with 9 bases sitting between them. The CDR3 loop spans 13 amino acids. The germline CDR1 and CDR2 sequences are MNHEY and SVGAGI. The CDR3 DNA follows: TGTGCCAGCAGTTACGGGACACTTTACGAGCAGTACTTC. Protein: CASSYGTLYEQYF.

This CDR3 is CASSTETSPYEQYF. Written as DNA, the CDR3 is TGTGCCAGCAGCACCGAGACTAGCCCCTACGAGCAGTACTTC. The chain links TRBV11-2 to TRBJ2-7, with 7 bases fitting TRBD2. This CDR3 region has 14 residues. The J segment lost 2 bases and the V segment lost 5 bases, leaving 6 bases of the junction unmatched. Germline loops: CDR1 SGHAT, CDR2 FQNNGV.